These 27 T cell receptor beta chains originate from one sample sequenced in a study of cytomegalovirus exposure and HLA in healthy donors. The PCR was carried out with 60 Vbeta primers and 13 Jbeta primers. This table comes from immunoSEQ multiplex PCR, and its TCRdb copy is limited to in-frame clones, with some not included. Among 150,000 to 200,000 clones, roughly 90% were seen once, and the ten largest hold 0.2% to 0.3%. The sequenced sample was PBMCs. These receptor sequences come from a girl less than two years old in good health and CMV-seronegative.

The chain joins TRBV7-9 to TRBJ2-1; D possibly corresponds to TRBD2 (5 bases). V gave up 1 base and J gave up 7 bases, with 8 bases separating them. Germline V gene data show CDR1 as SEHNR and CDR2 as FQNEAQ (reference sequence). This CDR3 region has 13 residues. As DNA, the CDR3 is TGTGCCAGCAGCTTAGAACTAGTGAATGAGCAGTTCTTC. It translates to CASSLELVNEQFF.

This chain uses TRBV27 with TRBJ2-1; TRBD2 aligns across 7 bases. Germline V gene lookup returns CDR1 MNHEY and CDR2 SMNVEV (reference sequence). V lost 5 bases to trimming and J lost 0 bases; unmatched junction nucleotides: 7. There are 16 residues in the CDR3. CDR3 amino acids: CASSPQAGSSYNEQFF. CDR3 DNA: TGTGCCAGCAGTCCCCAAGCGGGGAGCTCCTACAATGAGCAGTTCTTC.

This chain connects TRBV19 to TRBJ2-3; maybe TRBD2 (5 bases). The CDR3 runs to 15 residues. Germline V CDR1 and CDR2: LNHDA, SQIVND (reference sequence). V lost 5 bases, J lost 2 bases, and 14 bases lay in between. The CDR3 DNA is TGTGCCAGTAGTGTCCGGAGGAGAACCACAGATACGCAGTATTTT. Translated: CASSVRRRTTDTQYF.

The chain is built from TRBV7-2 and TRBJ2-1; D possibly corresponds to TRBD1 (5 bases). Per germline, CDR1 SGHTA and CDR2 FQGNSA. Deletions cut 2 bases from V and 9 bases from J, with 14 bases between. The CDR3 runs 14 residues. The CDR3 here is CASSLYGQGGEQFF. The CDR3 DNA reads TGTGCCAGCAGCTTATACGGCCAGGGCGGTGAGCAGTTCTTC.

This chain connects TRBV7-9 to TRBJ1-2; no reliable D call. Germline values: CDR1 SEHNR, CDR2 FQNEAQ (reference sequence). CDR3 size: 13 residues. Trimming removed 7 bases at V and 0 bases at J, with 9 bases between. CDR3 coding DNA: TGTGCCAGCACCGGAGCCGCTAACTATGGCTACACCTTC. Its translation: CASTGAANYGYTF. Using reference TRBV7-9 and TRBJ1-2 for the parts outside the CDR3, the full variable domain is DTGVSQNPRHKITKRGQNVTFRCDPISEHNRLYWYRQTLGQGPEFLTYFQNEAQLEKSRLLSDRFSAERPKGSFSTLEIQRTEQGDSAMYLCASTGAANYGYTFGSGTRLTVV.

J is TRBJ1-1 and V is TRBV19, with D perhaps TRBD1 (5 bases). The CDR3 sequence is 13 residues long. CDR1 and CDR2 from the germline V gene are LNHDA and SQIVND (reference sequence). With 3 bases removed from V and 4 bases from J, the gap between germline ends came to 9 bases. This CDR3 reads CASSIRASTEAFF. CDR3 DNA sequence: TGTGCCAGTAGTATCAGGGCAAGCACTGAAGCTTTCTTT.

This clone is a singleton in its sample. A junction boundary mismatches the germline segment, possibly from a read error. The V gene is TRBV7-9, the J gene TRBJ2-1; D might be TRBD2 (6 bases). In germline, CDR1 is SEHNR, CDR2 FQNEAQ (reference sequence). The CDR3 totals 13 residues. The CDR3 region is CSSTHPTGTARFF. The CDR3 DNA is TGTTCCAGCACCCATCCCACCGGGACTGCTCGGTTCTTC.

The V and J genes are TRBV5-6 and TRBJ1-2; tentatively, D is TRBD1 (5 bases). Germline V gene data show CDR1 as SGHDT and CDR2 as YYEEEE. This CDR3 has 14 amino acids. V lost 0 bases, J lost 6 bases, and 12 bases lay in between. CDR3 DNA: TGTGCCAGCAGCTTGGCAGGGCGTGGGAATGGCTACACCTTC. Translated, it gives CASSLAGRGNGYTF.

The chain joins TRBV6-6 to TRBJ2-1; 8 bases match TRBD1. The CDR3 covers 14 residues. The germline gives CDR1 MNHNY, CDR2 SVGAGI (reference sequence). V was pared by 5 bases and J by 5 bases, with 5 bases of the junction left unmatched. The CDR3 is CASSETGVNNEQFF. DNA of the CDR3: TGTGCCAGCAGTGAGACAGGGGTGAACAATGAGCAGTTCTTC.

This chain links TRBV9 with TRBJ2-4, with TRBD1 as a possible D gene (6 bases). Germline V gene data show CDR1 as SGDLS and CDR2 as YYNGEE. This CDR3 has 15 residues. V was trimmed by 3 bases and J by 0 bases, leaving 10 bases between them. The CDR3 bases are TGTGCCAGCAGCGGCTCAGGGGTAGCCAAAAACATTCAGTACTTC. Residues: CASSGSGVAKNIQYF.

This clone was observed a handful of times. The chain recombines TRBV11-2 with TRBJ2-7, with 10 bases matching TRBD2. This CDR3 region has 14 residues. CDR1 is SGHAT, CDR2 FQNNGV, per germline. Trimming at V came to 6 bases and at J to 4 bases, leaving 6 bases not matched to a gene. The CDR3 DNA reads as TGTGCCAGCAGGTTTGGACTAGCGGCTTACGAGCAGTACTTC. Protein sequence: CASRFGLAAYEQYF.

The CDR3 protein is CASSEQGAEGTGNTIYF. In DNA, the CDR3 is TGTGCCAGCAGTGAACAGGGGGCGGAGGGGACTGGAAACACCATATATTTT. The rearrangement joins TRBV2 to TRBJ1-3; 8 bases agree with TRBD1. Germline V gene sequence: CDR1 SNHLY, CDR2 FYNNEI. CDR3 length: 17 amino acids. V shed 2 bases, J shed 2 bases, and the junction held 8 bases outside the gene matches. The complete variable domain, with remaining parts taken from reference TRBV2 and TRBJ1-3, reads EPEVTQTPSHQVTQMGQEVILRCVPISNHLYFYWYRQILGQKVEFLVSFYNNEISEKSEIFDDQFSVERPDGSNFTLKIRSTKLEDSAMYFCASSEQGAEGTGNTIYFGEGSWLTVV.

This clone occurred once. The V and J genes are TRBV6-5 and TRBJ2-1; tentatively, D is TRBD1 (6 bases). V was trimmed by 2 bases and J by 9 bases, leaving 17 bases between them. CDR3 length equals 15 residues. The germline V gene encodes CDR1 MNHEY and CDR2 SVGAGI. DNA of the CDR3: TGTGCCAGCAGTTACCAGGGCTCGTTCAGGGGTGAGCAGTTCTTC. Translation gives CASSYQGSFRGEQFF.

The gene calls are TRBV21-1 and TRBJ1-5. TRBV21-1 is tagged as a pseudogene. The CDR3 sequence is 8 residues long. This CDR3 reads CASSPRHF. CDR3 in DNA: TGTGCCAGCAGCCCGAGGCATTTT.

This chain connects TRBV5-6 to TRBJ2-3; D is perhaps TRBD2 (5 bases). The CDR3 runs to 16 residues. Per the germline V gene, CDR1 is SGHDT and CDR2 is YYEEEE. Trimming removed 2 bases at V and 4 bases at J, with 17 bases between. CDR3 protein: CASSFGAVAGPDTQYF. The CDR3 DNA reads TGTGCCAGCAGCTTTGGCGCCGTGGCGGGCCCAGATACGCAGTATTTT. The full variable domain, in which reference TRBV5-6 and TRBJ2-3 provide the parts outside the CDR3, is DAGVTQSPTHLIKTRGQQVTLRCSPKSGHDTVSWYQQALGQGPQFIFQYYEEEERQRGNFPDRFSGHQFPNYSSELNVNALLLGDSALYLCASSFGAVAGPDTQYFGPGTRLTVL.

This chain links TRBV4-3 with TRBJ1-1, with 7 nucleotides matching TRBD1. This CDR3 comprises 14 residues. Germline CDR1 and CDR2: LGHNA and YSLEER. With V trimmed by 5 bases and J by 2 bases, 5 bases remained unmatched. The CDR3 reads CASSAYRGNTEAFF. CDR3 nucleotide sequence: TGCGCCAGCAGCGCTTACAGGGGAAACACTGAAGCTTTCTTT.

The gene calls are TRBV4-3 and TRBJ2-3, with 9 bases lining up with TRBD1. Germline V gene lookup returns CDR1 LGHNA and CDR2 YSLEER. The CDR3 runs to 17 residues. The V segment lost 4 bases and the J segment 4 bases; nucleotides outside the gene matches: 12. CDR3: CASSLHLPGQGPDTQYF. Written as DNA, the CDR3 is TGCGCCAGCAGCCTTCACCTCCCGGGACAGGGCCCAGATACGCAGTATTTT.

The chain combines TRBV15 with TRBJ2-5; 8 bases fit TRBD2. V dropped 0 bases and J dropped 5; count of bases not matched to a gene: 2. The CDR3 is 14 residues long. Looked up from germline, CDR1 is LNHNV and CDR2 is YYDKDF (reference sequence). CDR3 nucleotides: TGTGCCACCAGCAGAGATCGGGGGGGGGAGACCCAGTACTTC. Protein sequence: CATSRDRGGETQYF.

This chain uses TRBV18 with TRBJ1-6; D unresolved. Deletions cut 3 bases from V and 0 bases from J, with 3 bases between. The CDR3 is 14 residues long. Germline V gene data show CDR1 as KGHSH and CDR2 as LQKENI. This CDR3 is CASSPSSYNSPLHF. Here the CDR3 DNA reads TGTGCCAGCTCACCCAGCTCCTATAATTCACCCCTCCACTTT.

The J gene is TRBJ2-2, the V gene TRBV5-6; D might be TRBD2 (6 bases). The CDR3 totals 16 residues. V lost 0 bases to trimming and J lost 5 bases, with 14 bases between them. Looked up from germline, CDR1 is SGHDT and CDR2 is YYEEEE. CDR3 loop: CASSLGGFAGTGELFF. The CDR3 bases are TGTGCCAGCAGCTTGGGGGGGTTCGCGGGGACCGGGGAGCTGTTTTTT.

This chain links TRBV7-2 with TRBJ1-5, with 8 bases lining up with TRBD1. This CDR3 region has 15 residues. Trimming removed 0 bases from V and 6 bases from J; junction bases left unmatched: 4. The germline gives CDR1 SGHTA, CDR2 FQGNSA. CDR3 in amino acids: CASSLADRGGQPQHF. The CDR3 coding sequence is TGTGCCAGCAGCTTAGCCGACAGGGGAGGTCAGCCCCAGCATTTT. Variable domain in full (rest from reference TRBV7-2 and TRBJ1-5): GAGVSQSPSNKVTEKGKDVELRCDPISGHTALYWYRQSLGQGLEFLIYFQGNSAPDKSGLPSDRFSAERTGGSVSTLTIQRTQQEDSAVYLCASSLADRGGQPQHFGDGTRLSIL.

The chain joins TRBV5-1 to TRBJ2-7, with 7 bases matching TRBD1. The germline V gene encodes CDR1 SGHRS and CDR2 YFSETQ. CDR3 length: 15 amino acids. Trimming removed 0 bases from V and 4 bases from J; junction bases left unmatched: 7. CDR3: CASSLGAGGMYEQYF. The CDR3 region has the DNA TGCGCCAGCAGCTTGGGCGCAGGGGGAATGTACGAGCAGTACTTC.

The chain links TRBV7-9 to TRBJ1-1, with a weak D call TRBD1 (5 bases). This CDR3 has 14 amino acids. Germline V gene sequence: CDR1 SEHNR, CDR2 FQNEAQ (reference sequence). V dropped 2 bases and J dropped 1 base, with 8 bases sitting between them. The CDR3 coding sequence is TGTGCCAGCAGCTTATCGGGGGGGAACACTGAAGCTTTCTTT. It codes for CASSLSGGNTEAFF.

This clone was found a few times. The chain uses TRBV6-1 and TRBJ2-7; 14 bases match TRBD2. The CDR3 spans 16 residues. Germline V CDR1 and CDR2: MNHNS, SASEGT. V lost 6 bases and J lost 6; bases outside the gene matches: 10. CDR3 nucleotide sequence: TGTGCCAGCAGGGAAAAAGGAGGACTAGCGGGAGGCGAGCAGTACTTC. Residues: CASREKGGLAGGEQYF.

The chain links TRBV6-1 to TRBJ2-1; tentatively, D is TRBD1 (5 bases). Between the trimmed V and J ends, which lost 3 bases and 2 bases, there was a span of 8 bases. The CDR3 is 14 residues long. The germline V gene has CDR1 MNHNS and CDR2 SASEGT. Written as DNA, the CDR3 is TGTGCCAGCAGTGAGTTGGGGCCCTACAATGAGCAGTTCTTC. It yields the protein CASSELGPYNEQFF.

The rearrangement links TRBV5-5 to TRBJ2-3, with a tentative D call TRBD1 (6 bases). Trimming pared 2 bases from V and 1 base from J, leaving 11 bases between. This CDR3 is built from 15 residues. CDR1 is SGHKS and CDR2 is YYEKEE in the germline V gene (reference sequence). CDR3 in amino acids: CASSFDGGGTDTQYF. In nucleotides, the CDR3 is TGTGCCAGCAGCTTCGATGGGGGCGGCACAGATACGCAGTATTTT.

This clone occurred a few times. V gene TRBV27 combines with J gene TRBJ1-2, with 7 bases lining up with TRBD1. Germline trimming cut 4 bases from V and 3 bases from J; bases unmatched to any gene: 5. Germline V gene sequence: CDR1 MNHEY, CDR2 SMNVEV (reference sequence). This CDR3 contains 14 residues. The CDR3 is CASSSNRGDYGYTF. In DNA, the CDR3 is TGTGCCAGCAGTTCAAACAGGGGTGACTATGGCTACACCTTC.